This paragraph reports one T cell receptor (beta chain). Its target antigen remains unknown. Base-call qualities are not available, and no considerably larger clone is one nucleotide away. These data belong to a study of technical replicates of blood from a handful of donors (dated by TCRdb to the late 2010s). The library was built by means of the immunoSEQ multiplex PCR assay. TCRdb retrieved this table from immuneACCESS and kept in-frame rearrangements only. Not all clones are present; in checked studies, unresolved V genes account for under half, and no reason is known for the remainder. The sample table holds approximately 73,000 clones, of which 80% to 95% were seen once. 0.3% to 0.45% of the sample rests with the top ten. The sample comprised T cells isolated from PBMCs. The receptor was isolated from a human donor in good health.

The CDR3 in this case is CALGLGIGYEQYF. The sequence in DNA is TGTGCCTTAGGTCTCGGGATAGGATACGAGCAGTACTTC. Recombination joined TRBV10-3 with TRBJ2-7; the D gene is perhaps TRBD2, from 5 matching bases. Its CDR3 holds 13 amino acids, cysteine through phenylalanine. The retained sequence is limited to the CDR3, 39 bases, with the frame set at the first base. V and J lose 11 bases and 4 bases, and a span of 18 bases separates them. CDR1 is given as ENHRY and CDR2 as SYGVKD, both from the germline V gene.